Below are 8 T cell receptor beta chains sequenced from a single sample in a study of regulatory T cells in long-lasting Graves disease. The time point is: newly diagnosed GD, antithyroid drugs for less than 3 months. RNA extracted from PBMCs served as the sequencing template. Arm-PCR of CDR3 regions with iRepertoire HTBI primers generated TCR beta libraries. Each CDR3 protein is one row after TCRdb ran MiXCR on the multiplex PCR reads. Here the sample spans about 220,000 distinct CDR3 sequences, roughly 19% being singletons. The sample was also linked to a second study, of T cells in Graves' hyperthyroidism and ophthalmopathy.

Material: peripheral blood mononuclear cells (PBMCs), obtained at new diagnosis, from a patient treated with antithyroid drugs. The source is a woman aged 25 to 45 with Graves disease.

This clonotype occurred many times. V is TRBV28 and J is TRBJ1-2, with TRBD1 identical over 9 bases. V was clipped by 9 bases and J by 4 bases; unmatched bases: 18. The CDR3 runs to 17 residues. The germline V gene has CDR1 MDHEN and CDR2 SYDVKM. This CDR3 is CASLRRRQGGASYGYTF. The DNA for the CDR3 is TGTGCCAGTCTTAGGCGAAGACAGGGGGGCGCTAGCTATGGCTACACCTTC.

This clonotype appeared many times. This rearrangement joins TRBV30 to TRBJ1-1, with a weak D call TRBD1 (6 bases). The V end lost 5 bases, the J end lost 3 bases, and 22 bases lay between the germline ends. The CDR3 runs 16 residues. Germline CDR1 and CDR2: GTSNPN and SVGIG (reference sequence). For the CDR3, the DNA is TGTGCCTGGGGTCGCGGGGACACCCTAAAGGACACTGAAGCTTTCTTT. Its protein is CAWGRGDTLKDTEAFF.

This clonotype came up a few times. V usage is TRBV7-2 and J usage is TRBJ2-2, with 7 bases lining up with TRBD2. The CDR3 is 16 amino acids. J gave up 3 bases and V 5 bases, and 9 bases lay outside the gene matches. CDR1 and CDR2 from the germline V gene are SGHTA and FQGNSA. CDR3 DNA sequence: TGTGCCAGCAGCCCGGCCGGGACTAAAGACACCGGGGAGCTGTTTTTT. It encodes CASSPAGTKDTGELFF. Full variable domain (rest looked up from reference TRBV7-2 and TRBJ2-2): GAGVSQSPSNKVTEKGKDVELRCDPISGHTALYWYRQSLGQGLEFLIYFQGNSAPDKSGLPSDRFSAERTGGSVSTLTIQRTQQEDSAVYLCASSPAGTKDTGELFFGEGSRLTVL.

This clonotype was counted many times. The chain is built from TRBV11-2 and TRBJ2-2; perhaps TRBD2 as D (6 bases). Per the germline V gene, CDR1 is SGHAT and CDR2 is FQNNGV. V was cut by 0 bases and J by 3 bases, with 14 bases left in between. CDR3 length: 17 amino acids. The CDR3 loop reads CASSLDTSWGDTGELFF. As DNA, the CDR3 is TGTGCCAGCAGCTTAGATACCTCTTGGGGGGACACCGGGGAGCTGTTTTTT.

This clonotype was seen repeatedly, ten times or more. The rearrangement links TRBV28 to TRBJ1-5; no firm D call. The germline V gene has CDR1 MDHEN and CDR2 SYDVKM. This CDR3 spans 16 amino acids. Trimming pared 6 bases from V and 2 bases from J, leaving 17 bases between. CDR3 nucleotides: TGTGCCAGCAGCTCCCGTCCCCAGGCGGGCAATCAGCCCCAGCATTTT. Its protein is CASSSRPQAGNQPQHF.

This clonotype has a count of ten or more. The V call is TRBV7-6, the J call TRBJ1-1, with 10 bases that match TRBD1. V shed 0 bases and J 2 bases; nucleotides not matched to a gene: 18. This CDR3 comprises 21 residues. CDR1 and CDR2 from the germline V gene are SGHVS and FNYEAQ. The CDR3 bases are TGTGCCAGCAGCTTAGCAAGCCGGAGGGGGACAGGGGCCCATCCTAACACTGAAGCTTTCTTT. Protein product: CASSLASRRGTGAHPNTEAFF.

The table lists this clonotype with a few counts. This may stem from a read error, because a much larger clone lies one nucleotide away. This chain connects TRBV12-5 to TRBJ2-1, with 7 bases that match TRBD2. This CDR3 spans 16 amino acids. CDR1 and CDR2 from the germline V gene are LGHNT and FRNRAP. With V trimmed by 1 base and J by 5 bases, 8 bases remained unmatched. The CDR3 loop is CASGLARTRHDNEQFF. CDR3 nucleotide sequence: TGTGCTAGTGGTTTGGCCAGGACTAGGCACGACAATGAGCAGTTCTTC.

This clonotype was observed many times. The gene calls are TRBV29-1 and TRBJ1-1; D gene unclear. This CDR3 contains 11 residues. V was clipped by 6 bases and J by 0 bases, with 5 bases between them. Germline-derived CDR1 and CDR2 are SQVTM and ANQGSEA. CDR3 coding DNA: TGCAGCGTGCAGATGAACACTGAAGCTTTCTTT. It yields the protein CSVQMNTEAFF.